This T cell receptor beta chain was observed in a study of shared clonotypes between healthy human individuals. Here immunoSEQ multiplex PCR was the method, and the copy in TCRdb shows in-frame clones only, minus some. In the table there are about 2,200,000 clones, about 92% of which are singletons. The count of this clone is one. Germline CDR1 is MNHEY and CDR2 is SMNVEV (reference sequence). The CDR3 has 13 residues. Trimming stripped 8 bases from V and 5 bases from J, with 15 bases between. Positively selected for CCR7, the CD45RO-negative cells used as naive CD8 cells excluded terminally differentiated effector memory CD45RA+ cells.

The chain has TRBV27 and TRBJ1-2, with D tentatively TRBD1 (6 bases). Material: naive CD8+ T cells from PBMCs. The clonotype comes from a man aged 18 to 30 in good health. Some clones in this sample may be carry-over from other donors' samples. The CDR3 here is CASGHGQLYGYTF. The CDR3 DNA is TGTGCCAGCGGTCATGGACAGTTGTATGGCTACACCTTC.